The 30 T cell receptor beta chains given below trace back to one sample, sequenced in a study of cytotoxic CD8 clonotypes in ibrutinib-treated CLL. The repertoire was sequenced with immunoSEQ multiplex PCR; TCRdb's copy has only in-frame clones and lacks some. This sample carries 150,000 to 200,000 clones, 81% of them seen once, and the ten largest clones take roughly 1.9%. Sequencing was performed on PBMCs, taken after 12 months of ibrutinib treatment. The receptors originated from a human donor with chronic lymphocytic leukemia.

The V call is TRBV7-9, the J call TRBJ2-3, with TRBD1 matching 7 bases. V dropped 4 bases and J dropped 2; count of bases not matched to a gene: 9. This CDR3 is 16 amino acids long. CDR1 and CDR2 (germline): SEHNR, FQNEAQ (reference sequence). The CDR3 bases are TGTGCCAGCAGCTCCCAACCTGGGACAGACACAGATACGCAGTATTTT. It codes for CASSSQPGTDTDTQYF. The entire variable domain, with the rest obtained from reference TRBV7-9 and TRBJ2-3, is as follows: DTGVSQNPRHKITKRGQNVTFRCDPISEHNRLYWYRQTLGQGPEFLTYFQNEAQLEKSRLLSDRFSAERPKGSFSTLEIQRTEQGDSAMYLCASSSQPGTDTDTQYFGPGTRLTVL.

This clone was seen just once. The gene calls are TRBV6-6 and TRBJ2-3, with D perhaps TRBD1 (5 bases). V shed 5 bases and J shed 2 bases, with 14 bases lying between them. Germline V gene lookup returns CDR1 MNHNY and CDR2 SVGAGI (reference sequence). There are 15 residues in the CDR3. CDR3 DNA: TGTGCCAGCAGTGACGTAGGGGCACTCACAGATACGCAGTATTTT. Protein: CASSDVGALTDTQYF.

The chain links TRBV7-2 to TRBJ2-7; D gene unclear. This CDR3 has 12 residues. Germline lookup yields CDR1 SGHTA and CDR2 FQGNSA. V was clipped by 2 bases and J by 3 bases, with 5 bases between them. The DNA for the CDR3 is TGTGCCAGCAGCTTAAGTGACTACGAGCAGTACTTC. Residues: CASSLSDYEQYF.

V is TRBV4-2 and J is TRBJ1-6; tentatively, D is TRBD1 (5 bases). CDR3 length: 16 residues. The V end lost 4 bases, the J end lost 7 bases, and 17 bases lay between the germline ends. Germline V gives CDR1 LGHNA, CDR2 YNFKEQ. Here the CDR3 DNA reads TGTGCCAGCAGCCTAAGGGGATCGTCTAGGAATTCACCCCTCCACTTT. Residues: CASSLRGSSRNSPLHF.

This clone showed up just once. This chain links TRBV2 with TRBJ2-5; 11 nucleotides agree with TRBD1. The CDR3 loop spans 15 amino acids. V lost 5 bases to trimming and J lost 4 bases; unmatched junction nucleotides: 6. Germline lookup yields CDR1 SNHLY and CDR2 FYNNEI. The CDR3, as DNA: TGTGCCAGCAGTAGCTGGACAGGGGGCCGAGAGACCCAGTACTTC. Translating it yields CASSSWTGGRETQYF. Supplemented by reference TRBV2 and TRBJ2-5, the full variable domain reads EPEVTQTPSHQVTQMGQEVILRCVPISNHLYFYWYRQILGQKVEFLVSFYNNEISEKSEIFDDQFSVERPDGSNFTLKIRSTKLEDSAMYFCASSSWTGGRETQYFGPGTRLLVL.

Worth noting for this clone: This specimen includes other DNA sequences encoding the same CDR3. The chain employs TRBV7-2 and TRBJ2-1; 10 nucleotides line up with TRBD2. The CDR3 consists of 15 residues. The germline V gene has CDR1 SGHTA and CDR2 FQGNSA. V trimming: 1 base; J trimming: 6 bases; junction bases outside the gene matches: 3. CDR3: CASSLGSSGSNEQFF. The CDR3, as DNA: TGTGCCAGCAGCTTAGGTTCTAGCGGGAGCAATGAGCAGTTCTTC.

The V gene is TRBV11-2, the J gene TRBJ2-7; D uncertain. CDR1 SGHAT and CDR2 FQNNGV come from the germline V gene. V was shortened by 1 base and J by 2 bases, with 6 bases between the two germline ends. The CDR3 is 13 residues long. CDR3 DNA sequence: TGTGCCAGCAGCTTAGGTCAGACCTACGAGCAGTACTTC. Amino acid sequence: CASSLGQTYEQYF.

This chain joins TRBV30 and TRBJ2-7; TRBD2 is a possible D gene (6 bases). The CDR3 sequence is 12 residues long. Germline values: CDR1 GTSNPN, CDR2 SVGIG (reference sequence). The CDR3 DNA is TGTGCGCACGGAGGAGGGAGGTACGAGCAGTACTTC. Translation gives CAHGGGRYEQYF.

The sample holds a few counts of this clone. The chain employs TRBV5-8 and TRBJ2-1; D is possibly TRBD2 (6 bases). Germline CDR1 SGHTS, CDR2 YDEGEE. Trimming cost V 5 bases and J 3 bases, with 15 bases left between them. There are 15 residues in the CDR3. CDR3 DNA: TGTGCCAGCAGATCCAGGACTAACTACTACAATGAGCAGTTCTTC. Translated, it gives CASRSRTNYYNEQFF.

The CDR3 DNA reads TGCGCCAGCAGCTTGGTGCCCAACAGGGCTGAGCAGTTCTTC. It yields the protein CASSLVPNRAEQFF. The gene calls are TRBV5-1 and TRBJ2-1, with a possible D match to TRBD1 (6 bases). V gave up 0 bases and J gave up 9 bases, with 13 bases separating them. CDR3 length equals 14 residues. From germline, CDR1 is SGHRS and CDR2 YFSETQ.

To note about this clone: The sample holds other DNA sequences that translate to the same CDR3. This rearrangement joins TRBV18 to TRBJ2-7; 11 bases align to TRBD2. This CDR3 spans 16 amino acids. Germline V lookup: CDR1 KGHSH, CDR2 LQKENI. V was pared by 0 bases and J by 0 bases, with 1 base of the junction left unmatched. The CDR3 region has the DNA TGTGCCAGCTCACCACCTGGACTAGCGGGCTCCTACGAGCAGTACTTC. Amino acids: CASSPPGLAGSYEQYF. Variable domain in full (rest from reference TRBV18 and TRBJ2-7): NAGVMQNPRHLVRRRGQEARLRCSPMKGHSHVYWYRQLPEEGLKFMVYLQKENIIDESGMPKERFSAEFPKEGPSILRIQQVVRGDSAAYFCASSPPGLAGSYEQYFGPGTRLTVT.

The chain couples TRBV5-1 to TRBJ2-1; D ambiguous. Germline CDR1 is SGHRS and CDR2 is YFSETQ. The CDR3 totals 13 residues. Trimming took off 3 bases at V and 1 base at J, with 5 bases between the two ends. The CDR3 coding sequence is TGCGCCAGCAGCTCAATTTCCTACAATGAGCAGTTCTTC. This gives the protein CASSSISYNEQFF.

The CDR3 spells CSVPRTGTGTEAFF. CDR3 DNA sequence: TGCAGCGTTCCAAGGACAGGGACTGGGACTGAAGCTTTCTTT. The chain links TRBV29-1 to TRBJ1-1, with 8 bases aligning to TRBD1. The CDR3 has 14 residues. With 5 bases clipped from V and 5 bases from J, the junction kept 10 bases outside the gene matches. Per the germline V gene, CDR1 is SQVTM and CDR2 is ANQGSEA.

The chain carries TRBV23-1 and TRBJ2-7; D possibly uses TRBD1 or TRBD2 (6 bases each). TRBV23-1 is recorded as an ORF, its role being uncertain. Trimming cost V 2 bases and J 0 bases, with 14 bases left between them. This CDR3 has 16 amino acids. CDR3 sequence reads: CASSQPTGRGSYEQYF. CDR3 bases: TGCGCCAGCAGTCAACCCACAGGGCGGGGCTCCTACGAGCAGTACTTC.

The CDR3 protein is CASSAGETNYGYTF. For the CDR3, the DNA is TGTGCCAGCAGCGCGGGGGAGACTAACTATGGCTACACCTTC. The V call is TRBV9, the J call TRBJ1-2, with D possibly matching TRBD1 (5 bases). The CDR3 is 14 amino acids. V lost 3 bases, J lost 0 bases, and 9 bases lay in between. The germline V gene encodes CDR1 SGDLS and CDR2 YYNGEE.

The chain employs TRBV28 and TRBJ2-7, with a tentative D call TRBD1 (6 bases). There are 15 residues in the CDR3. The V end was cut by 5 bases, the J end by 5 bases, with 19 bases between. The V gene's germline CDR1 is MDHEN and CDR2 SYDVKM. CDR3 sequence reads: CASSPGTWVRDEQYF. The CDR3 bases are TGTGCCAGCAGTCCCGGGACATGGGTAAGGGACGAGCAGTACTTC.

The chain carries TRBV27 and TRBJ2-7; D possibly corresponds to TRBD1 (6 bases). V gave up 2 bases and J gave up 2 bases, with 7 bases separating them. The germline CDR1 and CDR2 sequences are MNHEY and SMNVEV (reference sequence). This CDR3 contains 13 residues. The CDR3 region is CASSLGDTYEQYF. DNA for the CDR3: TGTGCCAGCAGTTTAGGGGACACCTACGAGCAGTACTTC.

The CDR3 spells CAISRAKDEAFF. CDR3 sequence (DNA): TGTGCCATCAGCCGTGCGAAAGATGAAGCTTTCTTT. The chain has TRBV10-3 and TRBJ1-1; D uncertain. The CDR3 consists of 12 residues. V was shortened by 6 bases and J by 7 bases, with 12 bases between the two germline ends. CDR1 and CDR2 (germline): ENHRY, SYGVKD.

This clone was detected once. This chain links TRBV7-3 with TRBJ1-1; a possible D gene is TRBD1 (5 bases). Looked up from germline, CDR1 is SGHTA and CDR2 is FQGTGA. CDR3 length: 15 residues. V lost 6 bases and J 1 base, leaving 15 bases between the germline ends. In nucleotides, the CDR3 is TGTGCCAGCAGACTTGACGGGACGCCGAACACTGAAGCTTTCTTT. It translates to CASRLDGTPNTEAFF.

V gene TRBV9 combines with J gene TRBJ1-6; D is perhaps TRBD1 (5 bases). The CDR3 sequence is 17 residues long. Germline CDR1 is SGDLS and CDR2 is YYNGEE. Trimming shortened V by 3 bases and J by 3 bases, and 16 bases separated the two germline ends. The CDR3 region has the DNA TGTGCCAGCAGCGCTCAGGGATTCGCTGACTATAATTCACCCCTCCACTTT. Its protein product is CASSAQGFADYNSPLHF.

The chain uses TRBV12-5 and TRBJ1-1; D might be TRBD1 (5 bases). This CDR3 comprises 14 residues. Germline V lookup: CDR1 LGHNT, CDR2 FRNRAP. Trimming removed 1 base from V and 1 base from J, with 7 bases in between. The CDR3 bases are TGTGCTAGTGGTTTGGGAGGGGAGAACACTGAAGCTTTCTTT. Residues: CASGLGGENTEAFF.

The chain joins TRBV27 to TRBJ2-7; TRBD2 is a possible D gene (5 bases). The V gene lost 3 bases and the J gene lost 6 bases, with 21 bases spanning the gap. Germline V gives CDR1 MNHEY, CDR2 SMNVEV (reference sequence). The CDR3 has 16 amino acids. CDR3 amino acids: CASSFGNSGSLGEQYF. The CDR3 DNA sequence: TGTGCCAGCAGTTTCGGGAACAGCGGCTCTCTGGGCGAGCAGTACTTC.

The rearrangement links TRBV4-3 to TRBJ2-4, with 10 bases identical to TRBD2. V was pared by 0 bases and J by 8 bases, with 10 bases of the junction left unmatched. The CDR3 is made up of 17 amino acids. CDR1 is LGHNA, CDR2 YSLEER, per germline. The CDR3: CASSQDRLAGSRHIQYF. CDR3 in DNA: TGCGCCAGCAGCCAAGATCGACTAGCGGGTTCTCGGCACATTCAGTACTTC.

V gene TRBV19 combines with J gene TRBJ2-7; 8 nucleotides agree with TRBD1. This CDR3 contains 15 residues. Trimming removed 1 base from V and 7 bases from J; junction bases left unmatched: 9. Looked up from germline, CDR1 is LNHDA and CDR2 is SQIVND (reference sequence). The CDR3 sequence is CASSIGQGALSEQYF. The CDR3 bases are TGTGCCAGTAGTATAGGGCAGGGGGCGCTGAGTGAGCAGTACTTC.

The rearrangement uses TRBV4-1 and TRBJ2-3; TRBD2 agrees at 7 bases. Per germline, CDR1 MGHRA and CDR2 YSYEKL. The length of the CDR3 is 17 residues. V gave up 0 bases and J gave up 2 bases; unmatched junction bases: 8. This CDR3 is CASSQEHQRGYTDTQYF. Here the CDR3 DNA reads TGCGCCAGCAGCCAAGAGCACCAGCGGGGATACACAGATACGCAGTATTTT.

The chain is built from TRBV11-2 and TRBJ1-1; 8 nucleotides align to TRBD1. Germline V gives CDR1 SGHAT, CDR2 FQNNGV. The CDR3 is 13 amino acids. J was trimmed by 4 bases and V by 5 bases; bases with no gene match: 3. The CDR3 loop is CASSRQGFTEAFF. The CDR3 DNA reads as TGTGCCAGCAGCCGACAGGGGTTCACTGAAGCTTTCTTT.

V is TRBV10-3 and J is TRBJ1-3; D is ambiguous. Germline V gene lookup returns CDR1 ENHRY and CDR2 SYGVKD. The CDR3 loop spans 12 amino acids. V lost 3 bases and J lost 4, with 4 bases in between. The CDR3 region has the DNA TGTGCCATCAGTGATTCAGGAAACACCATATATTTT. Its translation is CAISDSGNTIYF.

The chain links TRBV27 to TRBJ2-7; the D gene is possibly TRBD1 (5 bases). Trimming left V 1 base short and J 5 bases short, with 21 bases between. CDR3 length: 17 amino acids. From germline, CDR1 is MNHEY and CDR2 SMNVEV (reference sequence). The CDR3 DNA is TGTGCCAGCAGTTTATTCCGCAGGGAAAGGCAGTACCACGAGCAGTACTTC. This sequence encodes CASSLFRRERQYHEQYF.

As regards this clone: The identical CDR3 is also encoded by other nucleotide sequences in the sample. The rearrangement joins TRBV4-3 to TRBJ2-1; 7 nucleotides line up with TRBD1. Germline values: CDR1 LGHNA, CDR2 YSLEER. J gave up 3 bases and V 0 bases, and 2 bases lay outside the gene matches. There are 15 residues in the CDR3. Written as DNA, the CDR3 is TGCGCCAGCAGCCAAGACAGGGGGTTCTACAATGAGCAGTTCTTC. Translation: CASSQDRGFYNEQFF.

The rearrangement links TRBV10-3 to TRBJ1-5; D unclear. The CDR3 runs to 14 residues. Germline CDR1 and CDR2: ENHRY and SYGVKD. Trimming cost V 2 bases and J 7 bases, with 12 bases left between them. In DNA, the CDR3 is TGTGCCATCAGTGAGCGGGGAACCGAACAGCCCCAGCATTTT. This codes for CAISERGTEQPQHF.